This T cell receptor (beta chain) was captured by sequencing in a study of T cell changes during pregnancy in multiple sclerosis. CDR3 length: 15 amino acids. V gave up 0 bases and J gave up 2 bases, with 12 bases separating them. Looked up from germline, CDR1 is SGHRS and CDR2 is YFSETQ. Clones were sequenced by immunoSEQ multiplex PCR, and TCRdb holds only the in-frame ones, with some missing. The sample contains about 80,000 clones, just over 90% of which appear only once. Sequenced here: peripheral blood, sampled before pregnancy. The receptor comes from a female donor with multiple sclerosis, enrolled in a pregnancy study. The rearrangement joins TRBV5-1 to TRBJ2-7; tentatively, D is TRBD1 (6 bases). CDR3 loop: CASSLVGGATYEQYF. The DNA for the CDR3 is TGCGCCAGCAGCTTGGTTGGGGGCGCGACCTACGAGCAGTACTTC.